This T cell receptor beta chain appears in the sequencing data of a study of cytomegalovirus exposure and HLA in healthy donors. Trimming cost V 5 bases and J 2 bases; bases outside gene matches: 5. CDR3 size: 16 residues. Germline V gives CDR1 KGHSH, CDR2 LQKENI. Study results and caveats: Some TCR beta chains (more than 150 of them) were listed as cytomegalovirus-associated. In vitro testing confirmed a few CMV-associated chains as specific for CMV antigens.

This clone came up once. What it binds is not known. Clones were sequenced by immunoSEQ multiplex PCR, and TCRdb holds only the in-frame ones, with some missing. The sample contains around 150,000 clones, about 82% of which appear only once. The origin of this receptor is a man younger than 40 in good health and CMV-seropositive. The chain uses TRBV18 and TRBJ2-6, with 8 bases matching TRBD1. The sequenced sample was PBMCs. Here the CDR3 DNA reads TGTGCCAGCTCAGCCCAGGGGGCCGCTGGGGCCAACGTCCTGACTTTC. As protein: CASSAQGAAGANVLTF. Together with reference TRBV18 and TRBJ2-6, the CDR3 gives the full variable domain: NAGVMQNPRHLVRRRGQEARLRCSPMKGHSHVYWYRQLPEEGLKFMVYLQKENIIDESGMPKERFSAEFPKEGPSILRIQQVVRGDSAAYFCASSAQGAAGANVLTFGAGSRLTVL.